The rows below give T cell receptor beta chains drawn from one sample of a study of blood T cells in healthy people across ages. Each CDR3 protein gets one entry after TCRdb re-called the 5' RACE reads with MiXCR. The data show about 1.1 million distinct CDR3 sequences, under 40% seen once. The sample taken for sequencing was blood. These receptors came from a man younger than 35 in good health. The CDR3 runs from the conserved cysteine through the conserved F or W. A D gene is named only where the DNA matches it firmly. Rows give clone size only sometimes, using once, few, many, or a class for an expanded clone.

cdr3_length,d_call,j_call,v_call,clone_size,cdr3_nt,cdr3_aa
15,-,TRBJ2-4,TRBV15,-,TGTGCCACCAGCGCGGCCGGGACAAGTAAAAACATTCAGTACTTC,CATSAAGTSKNIQYF
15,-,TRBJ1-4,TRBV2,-,TGTGCCAGCAGACAACTGCCGGGCACTAATGAAAAACTGTTTTTT,CASRQLPGTNEKLFF
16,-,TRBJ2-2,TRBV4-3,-,TGCGCCAGTAGCCCAAGTGATCCCAGCGACACCGGGGAGCTGTTTTTT,CASSPSDPSDTGELFF
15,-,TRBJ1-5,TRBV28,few,TGTGCCAGCAGTTTCGGAGGGGAGGGCAATCAGCCCCAGCATTTT,CASSFGGEGNQPQHF
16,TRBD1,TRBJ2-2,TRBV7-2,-,TGTGCCAGCAGCTTAAAACTGAGAGGGGGCAGAGAGGAGCTGTTTTTT,CASSLKLRGGREELFF
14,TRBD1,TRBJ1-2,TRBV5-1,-,TGCGCCAGCAGCCAAAGGGGACAGACTTATGGCTACACCTTC,CASSQRGQTYGYTF
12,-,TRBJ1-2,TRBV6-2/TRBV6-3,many,TGTGCCAGCAGTCCGGACAGAGCTGGCTACACCTTC,CASSPDRAGYTF
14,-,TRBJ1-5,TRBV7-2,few,TGTGCCAGCAGCTTATCGGGACCGGGGTGGCCCCAGCATTTT,CASSLSGPGWPQHF
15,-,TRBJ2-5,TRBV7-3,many,TGTGCCAGCAGCTTAAGGAACAGGGGAGGAGAGACCCAGTACTTC,CASSLRNRGGETQYF
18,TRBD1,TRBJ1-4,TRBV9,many,TGTGCCAGCAGCGTAGCTTCCGGGACAGGGGGAACTAATGAAAAACTGTTTTTT,CASSVASGTGGTNEKLFF
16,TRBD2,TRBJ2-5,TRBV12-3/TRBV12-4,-,TGTGCCAGCAGTTCTGGGACTAGCGGGTACCAAGAGACCCAGTACTTC,CASSSGTSGYQETQYF
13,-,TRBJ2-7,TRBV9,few,TGTGCCAGCAGCGTAGCTGAGGGTATCGAGCAGTACTTC,CASSVAEGIEQYF
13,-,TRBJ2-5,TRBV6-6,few,TGTGCCAGCAGCCTACAAGAGCGAGAGACCCAGTACTTC,CASSLQERETQYF
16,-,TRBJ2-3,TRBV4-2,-,TGTGCCAGCAGCCTGAACCAGCTTGTAAGCACAGATACGCAGTATTTT,CASSLNQLVSTDTQYF
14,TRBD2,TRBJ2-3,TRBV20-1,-,TGCAGTGCTAGGCGGGGGTGGGGCACAGATACGCAGTATTTT,CSARRGWGTDTQYF
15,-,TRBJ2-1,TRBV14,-,TGTGCCAGCAGCTTCGAGGACATTACCTACATTGAGCAGTTCTTC,CASSFEDITYIEQFF
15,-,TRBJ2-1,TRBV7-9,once,TGTGCCGGCAGCTTAGAAGAGGCCCGAAACAATGAGCAGTTCTTC,CAGSLEEARNNEQFF
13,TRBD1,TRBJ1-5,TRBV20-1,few,TGCAGTGCTAGTAACAGGGGTAGCCAGCCCCAGCATTTT,CSASNRGSQPQHF
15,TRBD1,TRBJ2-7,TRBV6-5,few,TGTGCCAGCAGGGCAACCGGGACAGAGATCTACGAGCAGTACTTC,CASRATGTEIYEQYF
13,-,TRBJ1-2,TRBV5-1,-,TGCGCCAGCAGCTCGGGAATCTCGGATGGCTACACCTTC,CASSSGISDGYTF
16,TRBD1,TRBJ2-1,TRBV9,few,TGTGCCAGCAGCGTAGTCGGGACAGGGGGCCTAAATGAGCAGTTCTTC,CASSVVGTGGLNEQFF
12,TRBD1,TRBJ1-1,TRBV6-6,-,TGTGCCAGCAGTCCTTTTGGACAGGGAGCTTTCTTT,CASSPFGQGAFF
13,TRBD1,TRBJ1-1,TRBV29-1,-,TGCAGCGGCGGCAACAGGGGTGGAACTGAAGCTTTCTTT,CSGGNRGGTEAFF
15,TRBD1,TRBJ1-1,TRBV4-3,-,TGCGCCAGCAGCCAACTTTCAGGGGGCACCGCTGAAGCTTTCTTT,CASSQLSGGTAEAFF
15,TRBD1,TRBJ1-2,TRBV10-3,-,TGTGCCATCAGTGACCCCTCGGGGACAGGGGGAGGCTACACCTTC,CAISDPSGTGGGYTF
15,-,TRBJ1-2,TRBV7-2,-,TGTGCCAGCAGTCGGGACCAACAGGCGCGGGCCGGCTACACCTTC,CASSRDQQARAGYTF
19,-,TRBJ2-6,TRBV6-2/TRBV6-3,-,TGTGCCAGCAGTTACCAACTCAGTGGGGCATTCTCTGGGGCCAACGTCCTGACTTTC,CASSYQLSGAFSGANVLTF
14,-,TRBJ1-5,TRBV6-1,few,TGTGCCAGCACCGCGACAGGTCTTAATCAGCCCCAGCATTTT,CASTATGLNQPQHF
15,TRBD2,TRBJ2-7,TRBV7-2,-,TGTGCCAGCAGCTTCAGACTAGCGGGGGCCAATGAGCAGTACTTC,CASSFRLAGANEQYF
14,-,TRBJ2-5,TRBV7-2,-,TGTGCCAGCAGCTTACTCACAGGGTTGGAGACCCAGTACTTC,CASSLLTGLETQYF
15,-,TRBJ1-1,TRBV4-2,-,TGTGCCAGCAGCCAAGGGTGGGGATCGGACACTGAAGCTTTCTTT,CASSQGWGSDTEAFF
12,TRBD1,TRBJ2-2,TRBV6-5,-,TGTGCCAGCAGCCCGACAGGGGTGGAGCTGTTTTTT,CASSPTGVELFF
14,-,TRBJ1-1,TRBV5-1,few,TGCGCCAGCAGCCCCCCCAGCAGGAACACTGAAGCTTTCTTT,CASSPPSRNTEAFF
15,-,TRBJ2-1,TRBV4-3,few,TGCGCCAGCAGCCAAGAGTGGACGGCCTACAATGAGCAGTTCTTC,CASSQEWTAYNEQFF
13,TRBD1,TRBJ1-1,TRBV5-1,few,TGCGCCAGCAGCATGGACAGGGACACTGAAGCTTTCTTT,CASSMDRDTEAFF
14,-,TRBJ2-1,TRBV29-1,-,TGCAGCGTTGAAGGGGGGGAACCCTACAATGAGCAGTTCTTC,CSVEGGEPYNEQFF
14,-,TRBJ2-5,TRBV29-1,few,TGCAGCGCAGAGGGGCAGGGTCATACGGAGACCCAGTACTTC,CSAEGQGHTETQYF